Listed here is a single T cell receptor (beta chain). Its cognate antigen is unknown. It was with 60 Vbeta and 13 Jbeta primers that the PCR ran. Assay used: immunoSEQ multiplex PCR; TCRdb lists only in-frame clones, some missing. The data contain 160,000 or so clones, more than 60% of them singletons. This specimen belongs to a study of cytomegalovirus exposure and HLA in healthy donors. Study-level findings and limits: TRBV6-2, TRBV6-3 and other indistinguishable V segments were excluded. Earlier findings revealed that most TCR beta V segments proved productive either about 87% or about 30% of the time. Later work associated approximately 17,000 TCR beta sequences with HLA alleles at 0.05 false discovery rate.

Trimming took 0 bases from V and 6 from J; bases not matched to a gene: 10. Germline loops: CDR1 GTSNPN, CDR2 SVGIG (reference sequence). There are 15 residues in the CDR3. J is TRBJ2-7 and V is TRBV30, with 8 bases fitting TRBD2. Sequencing was carried out using PBMCs. The origin of this receptor is a woman aged 25 to 39 in good health and CMV-seronegative. DNA of the CDR3: TGTGCCTGGAGTGTCTCGGGGGGGGAGGGAACCGAGCAGTACTTC. This codes for CAWSVSGGEGTEQYF.